The T cell receptor beta chain under discussion was sequenced for a study of cytomegalovirus exposure and HLA in healthy donors. The PCR was carried out with 60 Vbeta primers and 13 Jbeta primers. Profiled with immunoSEQ multiplex PCR; TCRdb holds only in-frame clones, not every one. The table has approximately 32,000 clones, more than 70% seen once. Germline V gene lookup returns CDR1 SGHTA and CDR2 FQGNSA. CDR3 length equals 14 residues. V lost 3 bases to trimming and J lost 7 bases, with 15 bases between them. In its sample, this clone was seen a few times. The chain combines TRBV7-2 with TRBJ2-5; D ambiguous. Sequencing was carried out using PBMCs. The source is a woman younger than 45 in good health and CMV-seropositive. CDR3 nucleotide sequence: TGTGCCAGCAGCTTGATGACTCAAACCCGGACCCAGTACTTC. Its translation: CASSLMTQTRTQYF.